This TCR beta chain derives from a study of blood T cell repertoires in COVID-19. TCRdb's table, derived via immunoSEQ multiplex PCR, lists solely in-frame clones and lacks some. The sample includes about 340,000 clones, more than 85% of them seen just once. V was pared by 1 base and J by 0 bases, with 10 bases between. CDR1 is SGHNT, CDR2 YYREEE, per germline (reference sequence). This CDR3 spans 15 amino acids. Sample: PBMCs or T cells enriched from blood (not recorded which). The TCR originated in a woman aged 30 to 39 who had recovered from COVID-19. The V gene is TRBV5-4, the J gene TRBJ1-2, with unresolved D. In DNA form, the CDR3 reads TGTGCCAGCAGCTTGAGCGGCAGGACTAACTATGGCTACACCTTC. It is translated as CASSLSGRTNYGYTF.